This T cell receptor (beta chain) was profiled in a study of shared clonotypes between healthy human individuals. Trimming cost V 2 bases and J 3 bases, with 8 bases left between them. The CDR3 consists of 14 residues. Germline V gives CDR1 LNHNV, CDR2 YYDKDF (reference sequence). Some clones are missing from TCRdb's copy, which holds only in-frame ones; the method was immunoSEQ multiplex PCR. The sample lists about 960,000 clones; around three quarters were seen once. As regards this clone: Other DNA sequences in the same sample also yield this CDR3.

The clonotype originates from a man aged 18 to 29 in good health. Sequencing input: memory CD4+ T cells sorted from blood. Described subset: CD45RA-negative fraction. This chain links TRBV15 with TRBJ1-3; perhaps TRBD1 as D (5 bases). The CDR3 here is CATSRQGFGNTIYF. CDR3 nucleotide sequence: TGTGCCACCAGCAGACAGGGTTTTGGAAACACCATATATTTT.